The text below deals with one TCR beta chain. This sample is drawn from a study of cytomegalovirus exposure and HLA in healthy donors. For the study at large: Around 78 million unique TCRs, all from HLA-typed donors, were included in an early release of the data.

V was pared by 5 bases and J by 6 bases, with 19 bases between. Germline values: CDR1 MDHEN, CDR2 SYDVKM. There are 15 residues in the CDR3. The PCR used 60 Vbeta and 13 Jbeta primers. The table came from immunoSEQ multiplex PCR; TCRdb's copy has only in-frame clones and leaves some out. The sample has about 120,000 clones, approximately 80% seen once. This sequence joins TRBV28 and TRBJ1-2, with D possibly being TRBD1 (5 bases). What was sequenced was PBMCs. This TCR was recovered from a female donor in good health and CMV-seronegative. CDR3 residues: CASSTQPAGGNGYTF. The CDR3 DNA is TGTGCCAGCAGTACCCAACCGGCGGGGGGTAATGGCTACACCTTC.